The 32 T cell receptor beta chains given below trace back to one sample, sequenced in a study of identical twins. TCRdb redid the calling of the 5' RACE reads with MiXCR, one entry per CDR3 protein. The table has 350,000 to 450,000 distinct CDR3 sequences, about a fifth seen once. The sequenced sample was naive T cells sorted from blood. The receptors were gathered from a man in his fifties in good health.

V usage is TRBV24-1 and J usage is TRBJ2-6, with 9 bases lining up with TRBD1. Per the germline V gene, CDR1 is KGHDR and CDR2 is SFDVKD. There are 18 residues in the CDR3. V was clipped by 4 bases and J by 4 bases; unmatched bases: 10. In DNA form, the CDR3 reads TGTGCCACCAGTGAAAGGGGGACAGGGCTTTCGGGGGCCAACGTCCTGACTTTC. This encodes CATSERGTGLSGANVLTF.

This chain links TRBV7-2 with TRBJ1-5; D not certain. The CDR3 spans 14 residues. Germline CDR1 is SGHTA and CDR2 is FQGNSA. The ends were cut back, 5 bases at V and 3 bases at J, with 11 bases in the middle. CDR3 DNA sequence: TGTGCCAGCAGCGTACAGTCTTTCAATCAGCCCCAGCATTTT. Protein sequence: CASSVQSFNQPQHF.

The chain's CDR3 is CSARDLQGLQVDTQYF. The DNA of the CDR3 is TGCAGTGCTAGAGATCTCCAGGGACTGCAAGTAGATACGCAGTATTTT. This chain links TRBV20-1 with TRBJ2-3; TRBD2 might be the D (6 bases). This CDR3 spans 16 amino acids. With 0 bases removed from V and 5 bases from J, the gap between germline ends came to 18 bases. CDR1 is DFQATT, CDR2 SNEGSKA, per germline (reference sequence).

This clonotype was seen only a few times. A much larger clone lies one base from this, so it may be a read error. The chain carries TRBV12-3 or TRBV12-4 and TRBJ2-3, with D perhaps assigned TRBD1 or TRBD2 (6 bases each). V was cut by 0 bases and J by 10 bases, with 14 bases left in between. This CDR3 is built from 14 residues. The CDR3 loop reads CASSLAVGGGAQYF. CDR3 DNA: TGTGCCAGCAGTTTAGCGGTCGGGGGCGGTGCGCAGTATTTT.

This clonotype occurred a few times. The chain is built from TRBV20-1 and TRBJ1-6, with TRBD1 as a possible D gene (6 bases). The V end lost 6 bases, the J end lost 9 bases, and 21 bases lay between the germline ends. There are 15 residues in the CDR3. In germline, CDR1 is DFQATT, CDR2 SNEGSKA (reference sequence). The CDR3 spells CSASFNRDWVSPLHF. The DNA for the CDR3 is TGCAGTGCCTCATTCAACAGGGATTGGGTTTCACCCCTCCACTTT.

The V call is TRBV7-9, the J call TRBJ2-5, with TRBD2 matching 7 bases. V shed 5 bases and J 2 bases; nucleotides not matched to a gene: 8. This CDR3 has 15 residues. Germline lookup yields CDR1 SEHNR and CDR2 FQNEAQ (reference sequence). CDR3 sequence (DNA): TGTGCCAGCAGCCCTGGACTAGGACGGCAAGAGACCCAGTACTTC. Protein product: CASSPGLGRQETQYF.

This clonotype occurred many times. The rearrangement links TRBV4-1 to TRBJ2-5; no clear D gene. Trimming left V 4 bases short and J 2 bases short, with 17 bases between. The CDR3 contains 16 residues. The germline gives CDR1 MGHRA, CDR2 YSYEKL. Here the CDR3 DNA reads TGCGCCAGCAGCCCTCAATTCCAAAAGGGACAAGAGACCCAGTACTTC. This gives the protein CASSPQFQKGQETQYF.

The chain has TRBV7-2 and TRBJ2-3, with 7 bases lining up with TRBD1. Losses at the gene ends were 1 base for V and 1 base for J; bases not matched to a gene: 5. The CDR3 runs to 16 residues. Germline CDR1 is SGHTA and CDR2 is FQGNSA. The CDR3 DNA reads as TGTGCCAGCAGCTTAGAAAGGGGGCTCGGCACAGATACGCAGTATTTT. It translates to CASSLERGLGTDTQYF.

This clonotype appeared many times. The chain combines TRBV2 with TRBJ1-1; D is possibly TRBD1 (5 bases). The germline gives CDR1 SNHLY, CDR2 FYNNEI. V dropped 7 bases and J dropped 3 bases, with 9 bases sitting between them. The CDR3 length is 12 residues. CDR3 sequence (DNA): TGTGCCAGCACACTGGGGGACACTGAAGCTTTCTTT. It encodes CASTLGDTEAFF. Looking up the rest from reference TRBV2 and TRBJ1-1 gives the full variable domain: EPEVTQTPSHQVTQMGQEVILRCVPISNHLYFYWYRQILGQKVEFLVSFYNNEISEKSEIFDDQFSVERPDGSNFTLKIRSTKLEDSAMYFCASTLGDTEAFFGQGTRLTVV.

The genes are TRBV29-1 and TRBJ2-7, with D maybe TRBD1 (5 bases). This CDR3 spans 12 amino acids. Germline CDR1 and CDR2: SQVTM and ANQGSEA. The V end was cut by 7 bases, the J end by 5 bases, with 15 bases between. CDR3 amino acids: CSAVGDPHEQYF. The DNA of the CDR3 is TGCAGCGCAGTAGGGGATCCCCACGAGCAGTACTTC.

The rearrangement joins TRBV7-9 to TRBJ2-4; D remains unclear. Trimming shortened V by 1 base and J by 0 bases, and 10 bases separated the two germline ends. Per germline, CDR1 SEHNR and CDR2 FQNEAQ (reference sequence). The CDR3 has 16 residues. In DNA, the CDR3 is TGTGCCAGCAGCTTAGTCAAACTCGGAGCCAAAAACATTCAGTACTTC. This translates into CASSLVKLGAKNIQYF.

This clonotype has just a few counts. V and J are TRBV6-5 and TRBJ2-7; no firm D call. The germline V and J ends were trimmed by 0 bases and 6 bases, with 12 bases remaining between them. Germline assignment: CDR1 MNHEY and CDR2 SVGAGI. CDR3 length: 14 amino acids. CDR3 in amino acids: CASSYSNPAREQYF. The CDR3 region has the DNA TGTGCCAGCAGTTACTCGAATCCGGCTCGCGAGCAGTACTTC.

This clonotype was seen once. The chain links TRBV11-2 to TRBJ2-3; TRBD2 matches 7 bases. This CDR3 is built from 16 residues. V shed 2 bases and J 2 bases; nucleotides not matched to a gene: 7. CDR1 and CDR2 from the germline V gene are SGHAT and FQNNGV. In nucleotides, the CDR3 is TGTGCCAGCAGCTTACCCCCGGGACTAAACACAGATACGCAGTATTTT. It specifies CASSLPPGLNTDTQYF.

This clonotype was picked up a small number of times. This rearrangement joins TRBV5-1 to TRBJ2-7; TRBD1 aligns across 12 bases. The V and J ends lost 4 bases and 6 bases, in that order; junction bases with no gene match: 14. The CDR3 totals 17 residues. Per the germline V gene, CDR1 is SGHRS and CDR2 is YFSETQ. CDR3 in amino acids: CASSPGQGAPRRTEQYF. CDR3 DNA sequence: TGCGCCAGCAGCCCGGGACAGGGGGCGCCGAGGCGGACCGAGCAGTACTTC.

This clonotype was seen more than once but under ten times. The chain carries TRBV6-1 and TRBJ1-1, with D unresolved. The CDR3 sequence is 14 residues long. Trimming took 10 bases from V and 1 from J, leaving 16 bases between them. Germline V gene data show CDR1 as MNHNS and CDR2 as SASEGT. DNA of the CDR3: TGTGCCACGGGCGGTGGGATGTGGAACACTGAAGCTTTCTTT. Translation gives CATGGGMWNTEAFF.

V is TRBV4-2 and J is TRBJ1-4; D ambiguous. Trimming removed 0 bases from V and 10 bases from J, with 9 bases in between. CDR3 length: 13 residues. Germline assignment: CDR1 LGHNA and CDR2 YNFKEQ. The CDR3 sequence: CASSQELWGKLFF. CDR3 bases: TGTGCCAGCAGCCAAGAACTCTGGGGAAAACTGTTTTTT.

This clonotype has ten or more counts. The DNA for the CDR3 is TGCAGCGTTGACTTCACAGATACGCAGTATTTT. This translates into CSVDFTDTQYF. V is TRBV29-1 and J is TRBJ2-3; no reliable D call. The CDR3 sequence is 11 residues long. V lost 3 bases and J 2 bases, leaving 3 bases between the germline ends. Germline CDR1 and CDR2: SQVTM and ANQGSEA.

CDR3: CASSQAQENTEAFF. The DNA of the CDR3 is TGTGCCAGCAGCCAAGCGCAGGAGAACACTGAAGCTTTCTTT. This chain joins TRBV3-1 and TRBJ1-1, with no clear D. The CDR3 is 14 amino acids. Trimming took 1 base from V and 1 from J, leaving 7 bases between them. From germline, CDR1 is LGHDT and CDR2 YNNKEL (reference sequence).

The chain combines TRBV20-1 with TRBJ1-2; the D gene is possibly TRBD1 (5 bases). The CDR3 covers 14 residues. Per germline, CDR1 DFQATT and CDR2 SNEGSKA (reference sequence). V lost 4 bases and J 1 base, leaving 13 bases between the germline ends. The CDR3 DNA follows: TGCAGTGCTACGGGGGGAGGCTATAACTATGGCTACACCTTC. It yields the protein CSATGGGYNYGYTF.

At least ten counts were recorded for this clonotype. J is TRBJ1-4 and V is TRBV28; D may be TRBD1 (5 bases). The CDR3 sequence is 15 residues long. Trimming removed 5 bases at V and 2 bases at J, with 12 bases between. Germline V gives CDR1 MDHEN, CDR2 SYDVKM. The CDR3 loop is CASSPPGKTNEKLFF. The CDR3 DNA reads TGTGCCAGCAGTCCGCCAGGGAAGACTAATGAAAAACTGTTTTTT.

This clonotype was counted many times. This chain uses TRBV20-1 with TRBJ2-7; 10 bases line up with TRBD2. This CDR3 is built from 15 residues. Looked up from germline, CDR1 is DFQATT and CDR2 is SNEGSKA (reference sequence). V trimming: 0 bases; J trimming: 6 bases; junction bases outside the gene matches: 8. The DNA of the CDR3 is TGCAGTGCTAGAGAGTTTAGCGGGAGGATAGGCGAGCAGTACTTC. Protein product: CSAREFSGRIGEQYF.

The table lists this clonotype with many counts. CDR3 loop: CASSQGLVQETQYF. CDR3 bases: TGCGCCAGCAGCCAGGGACTAGTTCAAGAGACCCAGTACTTC. The rearrangement uses TRBV4-3 and TRBJ2-5; 8 bases agree with TRBD2. The CDR3 extends over 14 amino acids. Per the germline V gene, CDR1 is LGHNA and CDR2 is YSLEER. V trimming: 3 bases; J trimming: 2 bases; junction bases outside the gene matches: 2.

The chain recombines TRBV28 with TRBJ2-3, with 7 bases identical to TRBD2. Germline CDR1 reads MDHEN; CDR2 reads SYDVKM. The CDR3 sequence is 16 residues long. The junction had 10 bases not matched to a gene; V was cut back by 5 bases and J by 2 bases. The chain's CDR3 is CASSDSAGVTTDTQYF. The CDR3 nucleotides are TGTGCCAGCAGTGACTCTGCGGGGGTGACCACAGATACGCAGTATTTT.

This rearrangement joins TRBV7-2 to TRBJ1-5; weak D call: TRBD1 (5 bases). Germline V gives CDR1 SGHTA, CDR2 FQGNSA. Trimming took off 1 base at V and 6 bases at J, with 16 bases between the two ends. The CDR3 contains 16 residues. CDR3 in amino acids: CASSLVGGDRTQPQHF. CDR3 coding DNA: TGTGCCAGCAGCTTAGTGGGAGGGGATCGGACTCAGCCCCAGCATTTT. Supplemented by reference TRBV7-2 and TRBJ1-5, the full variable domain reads GAGVSQSPSNKVTEKGKDVELRCDPISGHTALYWYRQSLGQGLEFLIYFQGNSAPDKSGLPSDRFSAERTGGSVSTLTIQRTQQEDSAVYLCASSLVGGDRTQPQHFGDGTRLSIL.

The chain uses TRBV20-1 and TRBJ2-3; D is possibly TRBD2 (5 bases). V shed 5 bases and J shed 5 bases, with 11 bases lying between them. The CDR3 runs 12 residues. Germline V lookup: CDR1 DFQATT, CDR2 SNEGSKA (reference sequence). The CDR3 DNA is TGCAGTGCTCGAGCGGTCGGAGATACGCAGTATTTT. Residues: CSARAVGDTQYF.

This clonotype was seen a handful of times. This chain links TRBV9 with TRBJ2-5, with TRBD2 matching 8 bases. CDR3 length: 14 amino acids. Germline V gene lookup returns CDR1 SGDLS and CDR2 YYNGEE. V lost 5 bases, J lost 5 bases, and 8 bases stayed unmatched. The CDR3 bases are TGTGCCAGCAGTGCGGGAGGCCTTAGGGAGACCCAGTACTTC. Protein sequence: CASSAGGLRETQYF.

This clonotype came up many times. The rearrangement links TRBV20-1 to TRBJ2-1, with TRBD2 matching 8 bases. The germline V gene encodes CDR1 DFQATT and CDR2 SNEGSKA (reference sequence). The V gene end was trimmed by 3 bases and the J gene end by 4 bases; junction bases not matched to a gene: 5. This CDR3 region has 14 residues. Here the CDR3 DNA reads TGCAGTGCTAGCCCGACTAGCGCTTACAATGAGCAGTTCTTC. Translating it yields CSASPTSAYNEQFF.

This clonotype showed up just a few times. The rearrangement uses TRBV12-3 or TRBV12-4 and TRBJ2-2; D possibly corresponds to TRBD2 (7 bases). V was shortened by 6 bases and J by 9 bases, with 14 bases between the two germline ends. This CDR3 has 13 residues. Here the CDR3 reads CASSPSGGRELFF. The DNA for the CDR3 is TGTGCCAGCAGCCCTTCGGGGGGCCGGGAGCTGTTTTTT.

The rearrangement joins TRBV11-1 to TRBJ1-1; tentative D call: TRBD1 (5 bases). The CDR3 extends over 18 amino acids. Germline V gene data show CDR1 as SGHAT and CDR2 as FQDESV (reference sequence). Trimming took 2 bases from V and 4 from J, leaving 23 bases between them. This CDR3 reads CASSLSWGRAKEGTEAFF. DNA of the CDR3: TGTGCCAGCAGCTTAAGTTGGGGCAGGGCAAAGGAGGGCACTGAAGCTTTCTTT. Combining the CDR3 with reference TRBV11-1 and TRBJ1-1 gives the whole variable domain EAEVAQSPRYKITEKSQAVAFWCDPISGHATLYWYRQILGQGPELLVQFQDESVVDDSQLPKDRFSAERLKGVDSTLKIQPAELGDSAMYLCASSLSWGRAKEGTEAFFGQGTRLTVV.

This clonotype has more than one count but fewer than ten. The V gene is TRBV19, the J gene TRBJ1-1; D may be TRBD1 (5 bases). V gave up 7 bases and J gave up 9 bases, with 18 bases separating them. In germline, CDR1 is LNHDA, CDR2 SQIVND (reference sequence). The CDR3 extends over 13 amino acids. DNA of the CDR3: TGTGCCAGTACCCTAGCTCGGTTGGGGCAAGCTTTCTTT. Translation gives CASTLARLGQAFF.

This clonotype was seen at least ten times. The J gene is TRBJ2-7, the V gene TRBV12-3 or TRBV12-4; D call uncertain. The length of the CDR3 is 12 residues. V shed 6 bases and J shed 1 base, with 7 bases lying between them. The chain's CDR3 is CASSPASYEQYF. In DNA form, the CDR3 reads TGTGCCAGCAGCCCTGCGTCCTACGAGCAGTACTTC.

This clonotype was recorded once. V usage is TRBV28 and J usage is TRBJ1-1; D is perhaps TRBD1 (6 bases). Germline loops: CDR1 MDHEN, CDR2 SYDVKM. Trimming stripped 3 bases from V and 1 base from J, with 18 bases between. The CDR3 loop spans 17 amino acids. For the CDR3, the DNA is TGTGCCAGCAGTTTTGGTAATTTTGTCAGGGGGAACACTGAAGCTTTCTTT. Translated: CASSFGNFVRGNTEAFF.